The clone carrying this TCR beta chain was detected only a few times. Then a second PCR, running about 6 to 11 cycles, was carried out with a sample-barcoded 5' primer and a J-beta primer mix. TCRdb re-called the 5' RACE reads through MiXCR, storing one row per CDR3 protein. The table includes roughly 500,000 distinct CDR3 sequences, around 24% detected once. The sample is drawn from a study of blood T cells in healthy people across ages. This sample also belongs to another study, concerning T cells of mothers and their children. According to that study: Among related mother-child pairs, overlap was slightly higher than in unrelated pairs, though not significantly. The authors found no persistent microchimeric T cell clones.

The sample comprised blood. The origin of this receptor is a boy aged 5-17 years in good health.

Here the CDR3 DNA reads TGTGCCAGCGCTGCTTCAGGACAGTATAGCAATCAGCCCCAGCATTTT. Its protein is CASAASGQYSNQPQHF. The chain uses TRBV6-1 and TRBJ1-5; weak D call: TRBD1 (6 bases). The CDR3 runs to 16 residues. Trimming took 8 bases from V and 0 from J, leaving 17 bases between them. From germline, CDR1 is MNHNS and CDR2 SASEGT.